The source of this T cell receptor beta chain is a study of T cells in Graves' hyperthyroidism and ophthalmopathy. About the study: Once the initial diagnosis was made, peripheral blood was obtained before any treatment. Study-wide results and caveats: A model of 13 V-J features distinguished ophthalmopathy from stable hyperthyroidism.

The source material, RNA transcripts, was used to amplify TCR beta CDR3 regions. Using the HTBI primer set, a first-round RT-PCR was run on the TCR CDR3. In TCRdb, the multiplex PCR reads were re-called with MiXCR into one record per CDR3 protein. This sample has approximately 150,000 distinct CDR3 sequences, with over 8% found just once. The count of this clonotype is one. Its antigen is not known. This sequence originates from a young woman with Graves' hyperthyroidism that later progressed to Graves' ophthalmopathy. Sequences were obtained from blood.

CDR3 coding DNA: TGTGCCAGCAGTGACACCGGGACAGGGGGCGTTGAGCAGTTCTTC. Translated: CASSDTGTGGVEQFF. This sequence joins TRBV6-4 and TRBJ2-1; 12 bases match TRBD1. V gave up 2 bases and J gave up 9 bases; unmatched junction bases: 5. Germline V gene sequence: CDR1 MRHNA, CDR2 SNTAGT. The CDR3 contains 15 residues.